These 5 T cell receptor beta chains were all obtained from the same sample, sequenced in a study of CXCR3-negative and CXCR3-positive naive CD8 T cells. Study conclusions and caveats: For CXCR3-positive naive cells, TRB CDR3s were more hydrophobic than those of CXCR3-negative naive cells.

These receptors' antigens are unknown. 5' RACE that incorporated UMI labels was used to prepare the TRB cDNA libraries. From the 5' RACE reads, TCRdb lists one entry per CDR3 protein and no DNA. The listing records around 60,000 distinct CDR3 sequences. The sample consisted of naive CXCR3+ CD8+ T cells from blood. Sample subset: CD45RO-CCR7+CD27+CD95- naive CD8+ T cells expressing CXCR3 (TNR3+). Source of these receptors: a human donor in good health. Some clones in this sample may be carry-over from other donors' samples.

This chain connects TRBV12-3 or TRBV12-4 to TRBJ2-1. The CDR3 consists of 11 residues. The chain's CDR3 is CASRAVGEQFF.

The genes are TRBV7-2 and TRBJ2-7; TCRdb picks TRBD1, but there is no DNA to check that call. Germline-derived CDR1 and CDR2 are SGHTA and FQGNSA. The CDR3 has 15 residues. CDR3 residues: CASSARTELSYEQYF.

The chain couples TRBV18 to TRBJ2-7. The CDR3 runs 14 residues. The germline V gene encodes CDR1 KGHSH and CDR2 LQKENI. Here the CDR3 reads CASSTYTEAYEQYF. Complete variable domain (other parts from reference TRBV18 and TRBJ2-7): NAGVMQNPRHLVRRRGQEARLRCSPMKGHSHVYWYRQLPEEGLKFMVYLQKENIIDESGMPKERFSAEFPKEGPSILRIQQVVRGDSAAYFCASSTYTEAYEQYFGPGTRLTVT.

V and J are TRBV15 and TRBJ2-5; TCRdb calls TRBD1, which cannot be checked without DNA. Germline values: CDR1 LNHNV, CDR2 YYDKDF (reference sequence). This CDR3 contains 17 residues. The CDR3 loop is CATSRDSDIGTETTQYF.

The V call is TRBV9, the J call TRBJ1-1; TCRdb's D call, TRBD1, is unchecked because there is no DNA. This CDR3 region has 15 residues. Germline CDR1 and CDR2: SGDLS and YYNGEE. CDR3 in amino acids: CASSPMSGQGLEAFF.